The entry that follows covers one T cell receptor (beta chain) sequence. Antigen specificity is unknown. The PCR was carried out with 60 Vbeta primers and 13 Jbeta primers. The repertoire was sequenced with immunoSEQ multiplex PCR; TCRdb's copy has only in-frame clones and lacks some. The sample holds 100,000 to 150,000 clones. The data are from a study of cytomegalovirus exposure and HLA in healthy donors. Study information: Most genotyped donors, over 70% of around 370, had Caucasian-associated genetic ancestry.

Germline V lookup: CDR1 MNHNS, CDR2 SASEGT. The V and J ends lost 8 bases and 1 base respectively, with 8 bases between them. The CDR3 has 12 amino acids. The study's findings and limits: More clonal expansion characterized HLA-associated TCR beta chains than equally common others in a later analysis. Of the V segments, some could not be distinguished, including TRBV6-2 and TRBV6-3, and were excluded.

The TCR sequence derives from a young man in good health and CMV-seronegative. Sequenced material: PBMCs. The chain combines TRBV6-1 with TRBJ1-1, with D tentatively TRBD1 (5 bases). CDR3 protein: CASGHPNTEAFF. CDR3 bases: TGTGCCAGCGGACACCCGAACACTGAAGCTTTCTTT.